This T cell receptor (beta chain) was sequenced in a study of cytomegalovirus exposure and HLA in healthy donors. Study-wide results and caveats: TCR beta chain V- and J-gene trimming was linked, in a later analysis, to a missense variant in DCLRE1C.

Worth noting for this clone: Its antigen is not identified.

PCR amplification relied on 60 Vbeta primers (plus 13 Jbeta primers). Only in-frame clones appear in the TCRdb table, and some are missing; sequencing was by immunoSEQ multiplex PCR. The sample has roughly 130,000 clones, about three quarters seen once. CDR1 is SGHDT and CDR2 is YYEEEE in the germline V gene. The CDR3 covers 14 residues. This clonotype originated in a man aged 35 to 55 in good health and CMV-seropositive. The chain has TRBV5-6 and TRBJ2-5, with 10 bases matching TRBD1. The J call may be in error: the DNA end matches TRBJ2-7 better. The sequenced sample was PBMCs. CDR3 sequence: CASGGTGVRYEQYF. CDR3 DNA sequence: TGTGCCAGCGGGGGGACAGGGGTGAGATACGAGCAGTACTTC.